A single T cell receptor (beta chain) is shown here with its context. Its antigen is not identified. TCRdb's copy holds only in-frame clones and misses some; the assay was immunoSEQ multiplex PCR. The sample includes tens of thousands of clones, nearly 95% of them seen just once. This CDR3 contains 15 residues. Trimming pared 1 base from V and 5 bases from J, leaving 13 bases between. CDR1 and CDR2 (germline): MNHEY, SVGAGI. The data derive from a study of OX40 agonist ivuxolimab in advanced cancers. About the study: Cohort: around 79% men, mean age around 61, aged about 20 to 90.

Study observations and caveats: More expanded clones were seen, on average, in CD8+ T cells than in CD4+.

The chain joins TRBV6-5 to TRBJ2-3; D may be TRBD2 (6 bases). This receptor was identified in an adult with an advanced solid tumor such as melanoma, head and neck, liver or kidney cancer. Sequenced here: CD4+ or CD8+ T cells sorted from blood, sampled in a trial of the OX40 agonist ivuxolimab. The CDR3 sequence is CASSYYGGAGDTQYF. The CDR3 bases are TGTGCCAGCAGTTACTACGGGGGAGCGGGAGATACGCAGTATTTT.